The present T cell receptor (beta chain) was sequenced within a study of blood T cell repertoires in COVID-19. Study overall: Samples of COVID-19 (acute and convalescent) were obtained from the United States, Italy and Spain. T cells, B-cell-depleted T cells, or PBMCs provided the cDNA or gDNA that served as material.

V shed 6 bases, J shed 4 bases, and the junction held 5 bases outside the gene matches. The CDR3 runs to 12 residues. Germline CDR1 is SQVTM and CDR2 is ANQGSEA. TCRdb keeps only in-frame clones here, not all; method: immunoSEQ multiplex PCR. The data hold under 35,000 clones, with around 93% observed a single time. This receptor was identified in a human donor in a cohort sampled during active COVID-19. The chain couples TRBV29-1 to TRBJ1-1; 7 nucleotides match TRBD1. Source material: peripheral blood. The CDR3 protein is CSVDRALTEAFF. The CDR3 nucleotides read TGCAGCGTCGACAGGGCACTCACTGAAGCTTTCTTT. Looking up the rest from reference TRBV29-1 and TRBJ1-1 gives the full variable domain: SAVISQKPSRDICQRGTSLTIQCQVDSQVTMMFWYRQQPGQSLTLIATANQGSEATYESGFVIDKFPISRPNLTFSTLTVSNMSPEDSSIYLCSVDRALTEAFFGQGTRLTVV.